This paragraph reports one T cell receptor beta chain. These data are taken from a study of blood T cell repertoires in COVID-19. Across the study: COVID-19 samples from acute and convalescent phases originated in the United States, Italy and Spain.

This CDR3 has 16 amino acids. The ends lost 6 bases at V and 2 bases at J; junction bases unmatched: 10. Germline V gene sequence: CDR1 ENHRY, CDR2 SYGVKD. Measured with immunoSEQ multiplex PCR; TCRdb has only the in-frame clones, and not every one. The sample yields roughly 190,000 clones, approximately 86% seen once. This chain uses TRBV10-3 with TRBJ2-7, with 10 bases aligning to TRBD2. The source material was peripheral blood. This TCR was sampled from a man between 65 and 85 years old with acute or convalescent COVID-19. The CDR3 reads CAIRRTSGDLTYEQYF. Here the CDR3 DNA reads TGTGCCATCAGGCGGACTAGCGGTGACCTAACCTACGAGCAGTACTTC.